These 9 T cell receptor beta chains came from one sample sequenced in a study of metastatic and nonmetastatic thyroid tumors (dated by TCRdb to 2020 to 2021). No patient had received any treatment before thyroid surgery. The method was PCR. Sequencing instrument: Illumina HiSeq 4000. TCRdb handled the public reads itself, with Q25 trimming in fastp and clone calling in MiXCR, and kept productive beta chains. Counted in this sample were roughly 19,000 clones; about 24% of them appeared once. The ten largest clones add up to approximately 5.9% of the sample. Sample: tumor tissue. The source of these receptors is a female donor with papillary thyroid cancer or a benign thyroid nodule (not recorded which). Some clones in this sample may be carry-over from other donors' samples.

This clone was recorded at least ten times. The chain is built from TRBV15 and TRBJ2-3; D is uncertain. V gave up 3 bases and J gave up 2 bases, with 15 bases separating them. The germline V gene encodes CDR1 LNHNV and CDR2 YYDKDF (reference sequence). This CDR3 spans 16 amino acids. Here the CDR3 reads CATSSGRAFDTDTQYF. CDR3 DNA sequence: TGTGCCACCAGCAGTGGAAGGGCCTTTGACACAGATACGCAGTATTTT. Based on the CDR3 plus reference TRBV15 and TRBJ2-3, the full variable domain is DAMVIQNPRYQVTQFGKPVTLSCSQTLNHNVMYWYQQKSSQAPKLLFHYYDKDFNNEADTPDNFQSRRPNTSFCFLDIRSPGLGDTAMYLCATSSGRAFDTDTQYFGPGTRLTVL.

The chain recombines TRBV7-2 with TRBJ2-1; 9 bases match TRBD1. This CDR3 spans 13 amino acids. The junction had 6 bases not matched to a gene; V was cut back by 2 bases and J by 13 bases. In germline, CDR1 is SGHTA, CDR2 FQGNSA. The CDR3 region is CASSLQRQGDQFF. The CDR3 DNA sequence: TGTGCCAGCAGCTTACAACGACAGGGGGATCAGTTCTTC.

In this sample, this clone turned up once. This chain links TRBV11-3 with TRBJ2-1, with TRBD1 matching 7 bases. Germline V gene sequence: CDR1 SGHNT, CDR2 YENEEA. After removal of 4 bases from V and 7 bases from J, the junction contained 4 bases not matched to a gene. There are 13 residues in the CDR3. CDR3 in amino acids: CASSSTGCNEQFF. In nucleotides, the CDR3 is TGTGCCAGCAGCTCGACAGGGTGTAATGAGCAGTTCTTC.

By share of the sample, this clone is medium-sized. The chain couples TRBV6-5 to TRBJ2-6, with D hard to call. CDR3 length: 18 amino acids. CDR1 MNHEY and CDR2 SVGAGI come from the germline V gene. The ends were cut back, 8 bases at V and 0 bases at J, with 20 bases in the middle. The CDR3 DNA sequence: TGTGCCAGCGAAACCCCGAAGGGCCTTCGCTCTGGGGCCAACGTCCTGACTTTC. Amino acids: CASETPKGLRSGANVLTF.

This clone has ten or more counts. This chain links TRBV29-1 with TRBJ2-1; D perhaps matches TRBD1 (5 bases). V was clipped by 1 base and J by 2 bases, with 9 bases between them. In germline, CDR1 is SQVTM, CDR2 ANQGSEA. This CDR3 comprises 14 residues. The CDR3 bases are TGCAGCGTTGAAGGGCAGGGCCCCTACAATGAGCAGTTCTTC. Protein: CSVEGQGPYNEQFF.

This clone counts as medium-sized (0.01 to 0.1%). The V call is TRBV4-2, the J call TRBJ1-1; D might be TRBD1 (6 bases). The germline V and J ends were trimmed by 3 bases and 3 bases, with 8 bases remaining between them. The V gene's germline CDR1 is LGHNA and CDR2 YNFKEQ. The CDR3 totals 13 residues. Here the CDR3 reads CASSHRGHTEAFF. The CDR3 DNA reads TGTGCCAGCAGCCACAGGGGACACACTGAAGCTTTCTTT.

In its sample, this clone is medium-sized. V and J are TRBV6-2 or TRBV6-3 and TRBJ1-5; no clear D. Germline V CDR1 and CDR2: MNHEY, SVGEGT. This CDR3 spans 16 amino acids. The V gene lost 6 bases and the J gene lost 7 bases, with 22 bases spanning the gap. The CDR3 DNA reads TGTGCCAGCAGCGTACTCTCTTTGGGATGGGGACAGCCCCAGCATTTT. Amino acids: CASSVLSLGWGQPQHF.

In its sample, this clone was seen many times. The chain combines TRBV12-3 or TRBV12-4 with TRBJ1-5; D may be TRBD1 (6 bases). The CDR3 has 15 amino acids. V lost 6 bases to trimming and J lost 3 bases, with 15 bases between them. The CDR3 loop reads CASSSQGLNNQPQHF. The CDR3 DNA is TGTGCCAGCAGCTCACAGGGATTAAACAATCAGCCCCAGCATTTT.

At least ten counts were recorded for this clone. V is TRBV27 and J is TRBJ1-1; D perhaps matches TRBD1 (6 bases). This CDR3 spans 15 amino acids. The ends were cut back, 5 bases at V and 4 bases at J, with 17 bases in the middle. Germline loops: CDR1 MNHEY, CDR2 SMNVEV (reference sequence). CDR3 loop: CASSAAGVKSTEAFF. CDR3 sequence (DNA): TGTGCCAGCAGTGCAGCAGGGGTGAAGAGCACTGAAGCTTTCTTT.